This TCR beta chain comes out of a study of blood T cell repertoires in COVID-19. Study context: The study drew acute and convalescent COVID-19 samples from the United States, Italy and Spain. PBMCs, B-cell-depleted T cells, or T cells provided the cDNA or gDNA that made up the material.

Source study methods: Counts of nucleated cells, estimated from reference gene primer amplification, were obtained. The assay was immunoSEQ multiplex PCR, and TCRdb's table has in-frame clones only and misses some. D and trimming come from the DNA, and the V and J calls and clone size come from that table. In the table there are some 170,000 clones, 82% of which are singletons. Per the germline V gene, CDR1 is SEHNR and CDR2 is FQNEAQ (reference sequence). The CDR3 contains 14 residues. V shed 1 base and J shed 5 bases, with 11 bases lying between them. This TCR was sampled from a woman between 65 and 79 years old with acute or convalescent COVID-19. Sample: peripheral blood. This chain joins TRBV7-9 and TRBJ2-5, with a weak D call TRBD1 (5 bases). The DNA for the CDR3 is TGTGCCAGCAGCTTAGGGACAACGAGGGAGACCCAGTACTTC. Protein: CASSLGTTRETQYF.